One and the same sample provided the 24 T cell receptor beta chains below, sequenced in a study of cytomegalovirus exposure and HLA in healthy donors. This PCR relied on a set of 60 Vbeta primers and 13 Jbeta primers. Generated by immunoSEQ multiplex PCR, the TCRdb table keeps only in-frame clones and is missing some. Seen here are hundreds of thousands of clones, approximately 70% observed once, and the top ten hold 2% to 2.5%. Sequencing input: PBMCs. These receptors all come from a female donor in good health and CMV-seronegative.

The chain carries TRBV4-1 and TRBJ2-6, with TRBD1 as a possible D gene (5 bases). Trimming took off 5 bases at V and 0 bases at J, with 11 bases between the two ends. The CDR3 is made up of 16 amino acids. Germline V gene data show CDR1 as MGHRA and CDR2 as YSYEKL. The CDR3 loop reads CASSDTGSSGANVLTF. CDR3 sequence (DNA): TGCGCCAGCAGCGATACAGGATCCTCTGGGGCCAACGTCCTGACTTTC.

V gene TRBV27 combines with J gene TRBJ2-5; perhaps TRBD1 as D (5 bases). The CDR3 is made up of 14 amino acids. Germline-derived CDR1 and CDR2 are MNHEY and SMNVEV (reference sequence). V was pared by 2 bases and J by 5 bases, with 12 bases between. CDR3 amino acids: CASSLVGRRETQYF. The CDR3 DNA reads as TGTGCCAGCAGTTTAGTGGGGCGCCGGGAGACCCAGTACTTC.

The genes are TRBV11-2 and TRBJ2-4; the D is unclear. From germline, CDR1 is SGHAT and CDR2 FQNNGV. With 0 bases removed from V and 5 bases from J, the gap between germline ends came to 11 bases. The CDR3 sequence is 15 residues long. The CDR3 DNA sequence: TGTGCCAGCAGCTTAGATTTTGGCGGCCAAAACATTCAGTACTTC. Translating it yields CASSLDFGGQNIQYF.

V gene TRBV11-2 combines with J gene TRBJ2-3; 11 bases map to TRBD2. Trimming removed 4 bases from V and 0 bases from J; junction bases left unmatched: 0. This CDR3 is 15 amino acids long. Germline CDR1 is SGHAT and CDR2 is FQNNGV. Here the CDR3 DNA reads TGTGCCAGCAGCTGGACTAGCGGGAGCACAGATACGCAGTATTTT. The encoded protein is CASSWTSGSTDTQYF.

V gene TRBV6-5 combines with J gene TRBJ1-2, with TRBD1 matching 8 bases. The CDR3 consists of 13 residues. The trim removed 6 bases at V and 8 bases at J, leaving 8 bases unmatched. The germline V gene has CDR1 MNHEY and CDR2 SVGAGI. CDR3 sequence reads: CASSLDRVGGYTF. DNA for the CDR3: TGTGCCAGCAGCCTGGACAGGGTAGGAGGCTACACCTTC.

This CDR3 reads CASAPPLGTSGRSSKNIQYF. As DNA, the CDR3 is TGTGCCAGCGCTCCTCCCCTGGGGACTAGCGGGAGGAGTTCCAAAAACATTCAGTACTTC. V usage is TRBV2 and J usage is TRBJ2-4, with 15 bases fitting TRBD2. The CDR3 runs to 20 residues. Germline loops: CDR1 SNHLY, CDR2 FYNNEI. V lost 8 bases and J lost 2; bases outside the gene matches: 16.

V gene TRBV5-1 combines with J gene TRBJ2-2, with 7 nucleotides matching TRBD1. The CDR3 has 14 amino acids. The germline V gene encodes CDR1 SGHRS and CDR2 YFSETQ. The V gene end was trimmed by 3 bases and the J gene end by 5 bases; junction bases not matched to a gene: 4. CDR3 sequence: CASSSRTGTGELFF. CDR3 nucleotides: TGCGCCAGCAGCTCTAGGACAGGAACCGGGGAGCTGTTTTTT.

The V and J genes are TRBV6-5 and TRBJ2-6, with D unclear. The CDR3 consists of 15 residues. Germline V gene data show CDR1 as MNHEY and CDR2 as SVGAGI. V lost 6 bases, J lost 2 bases, and 11 bases lay in between. The DNA of the CDR3 is TGTGCCAGCAGACCGCCGGTGGCTGGGGCCAACGTCCTGACTTTC. Protein: CASRPPVAGANVLTF.

This sequence joins TRBV25-1 and TRBJ2-7, with D unresolved. The V gene lost 6 bases and the J gene lost 3 bases, with 6 bases spanning the gap. Looked up from germline, CDR1 is MGHDK and CDR2 is SYGVNS. The CDR3 is 11 residues long. The CDR3 nucleotides read TGTGCCAGCAGAGCCCGCTACGAGCAGTACTTC. Its protein is CASRARYEQYF.

The genes are TRBV9 and TRBJ2-3, with 9 bases matching TRBD2. The CDR3 consists of 15 residues. Germline CDR1 is SGDLS and CDR2 is YYNGEE. With V trimmed by 2 bases and J by 4 bases, 5 bases remained unmatched. The CDR3 sequence: CASSVNAGGSDTQYF. The CDR3 DNA sequence: TGTGCCAGCAGCGTGAATGCGGGAGGGTCAGATACGCAGTATTTT.

The gene calls are TRBV4-1 and TRBJ1-5; 9 bases fit TRBD1. CDR1 is MGHRA, CDR2 YSYEKL, per germline. V dropped 1 base and J dropped 9; count of bases not matched to a gene: 10. The CDR3 length is 16 residues. The CDR3 loop reads CASSQGTGTGRSPQHF. Here the CDR3 DNA reads TGCGCCAGCAGCCAAGGCACCGGGACAGGGCGTTCGCCCCAGCATTTT.

This chain joins TRBV14 and TRBJ2-4, with a weak D call TRBD1 (6 bases). The CDR3 spans 14 residues. Deletions cut 4 bases from V and 6 bases from J, with 13 bases between. Germline lookup yields CDR1 SGHDN and CDR2 FVKESK. The chain's CDR3 is CASSRGQPPNIQYF. DNA of the CDR3: TGTGCCAGCAGCCGCGGACAGCCCCCAAACATTCAGTACTTC.

J is TRBJ1-5 and V is TRBV27; D remains unclear. This CDR3 region has 14 residues. Between the trimmed V and J ends, which lost 0 bases and 5 bases, there was a span of 8 bases. Per germline, CDR1 MNHEY and CDR2 SMNVEV (reference sequence). The CDR3 nucleotides read TGTGCCAGCAGTTTATCTCCGGGTTATCAGCCCCAGCATTTT. Protein: CASSLSPGYQPQHF.

The table lists this clone with a count of one. V gene TRBV6-5 combines with J gene TRBJ1-2; weak D call: TRBD1 (5 bases). The CDR3 length is 14 residues. The germline V gene has CDR1 MNHEY and CDR2 SVGAGI. Trimming stripped 0 bases from V and 4 bases from J, with 9 bases between. The CDR3 spells CASSYSGGGYGYTF. In DNA, the CDR3 is TGTGCCAGCAGTTACTCCGGGGGTGGCTATGGCTACACCTTC.

This chain joins TRBV4-1 and TRBJ2-3; 10 bases align to TRBD2. The V and J ends lost 0 bases and 9 bases, in that order; junction bases with no gene match: 6. CDR1 MGHRA and CDR2 YSYEKL come from the germline V gene. CDR3 length equals 15 residues. CDR3: CASSQDFQTSGTQYF. In DNA form, the CDR3 reads TGCGCCAGCAGCCAAGATTTTCAGACTAGCGGGACGCAGTATTTT.

This chain connects TRBV6-4 to TRBJ2-7; TRBD2 aligns across 10 bases. From germline, CDR1 is MRHNA and CDR2 SNTAGT. This CDR3 contains 18 residues. V was pared by 6 bases and J by 2 bases, with 16 bases of the junction left unmatched. The CDR3 reads CASRGGRSGRARPYEQYF. DNA of the CDR3: TGTGCCAGCAGGGGGGGTAGAAGCGGGAGGGCCCGGCCCTACGAGCAGTACTTC.

This chain uses TRBV7-9 with TRBJ2-7, with 10 bases that match TRBD2. This CDR3 has 16 residues. V shed 4 bases and J 2 bases; nucleotides not matched to a gene: 8. Germline CDR1 SEHNR, CDR2 FQNEAQ (reference sequence). CDR3 loop: CASSYPSGSSPYEQYF. For the CDR3, the DNA is TGTGCCAGCAGCTACCCTAGCGGGAGTTCCCCCTACGAGCAGTACTTC. Combining the CDR3 with reference TRBV7-9 and TRBJ2-7 gives the whole variable domain DTGVSQNPRHKITKRGQNVTFRCDPISEHNRLYWYRQTLGQGPEFLTYFQNEAQLEKSRLLSDRFSAERPKGSFSTLEIQRTEQGDSAMYLCASSYPSGSSPYEQYFGPGTRLTVT.

This rearrangement joins TRBV5-1 to TRBJ2-7; 7 positions match TRBD2. Germline CDR1 SGHRS, CDR2 YFSETQ. CDR3 size: 14 residues. The junction had 3 bases not matched to a gene; V was cut back by 3 bases and J by 0 bases. The CDR3 sequence is CASSWEGSSYEQYF. The DNA for the CDR3 is TGCGCCAGCAGCTGGGAGGGTTCCTCCTACGAGCAGTACTTC.

As DNA, the CDR3 is TGTGCCAGCAGCTTAGGTCGGGAGGGCCCCTACAATGAGCAGTTCTTC. It encodes CASSLGREGPYNEQFF. The J gene is TRBJ2-1, the V gene TRBV11-3; TRBD2 agrees at 8 bases. The ends lost 1 base at V and 2 bases at J; junction bases unmatched: 4. In germline, CDR1 is SGHNT, CDR2 YENEEA. This CDR3 contains 16 residues.

This clone has just a few counts. The V and J genes are TRBV28 and TRBJ2-1, with TRBD2 matching 14 bases. CDR1 and CDR2 from the germline V gene are MDHEN and SYDVKM. This CDR3 is built from 19 residues. With V trimmed by 5 bases and J by 8 bases, 17 bases remained unmatched. The CDR3 coding sequence is TGTGCCAGCAGTCTCCGGGAACCGGGCGGACTAGCGGGAGGCTATGAGCAGTTCTTC. This translates into CASSLREPGGLAGGYEQFF.

This clone was counted once. The V and J genes are TRBV7-9 and TRBJ2-3; 8 nucleotides align to TRBD2. Germline V gene data show CDR1 as SEHNR and CDR2 as FQNEAQ (reference sequence). After removal of 0 bases from V and 0 bases from J, the junction contained 2 bases not matched to a gene. The length of the CDR3 is 16 residues. This chain's CDR3 is CASSLASSGSTDTQYF. The CDR3 coding sequence is TGTGCCAGCAGCTTAGCGTCTAGCGGGAGCACAGATACGCAGTATTTT.

The V and J genes are TRBV28 and TRBJ2-7; 9 bases fit TRBD1. With 8 bases clipped from V and 2 bases from J, the junction kept 7 bases outside the gene matches. The V gene's germline CDR1 is MDHEN and CDR2 SYDVKM. The CDR3 contains 14 residues. CDR3 protein: CASYGDRAPYEQYF. DNA of the CDR3: TGTGCCAGCTATGGGGACAGGGCCCCCTACGAGCAGTACTTC. Looking up the rest from reference TRBV28 and TRBJ2-7 gives the full variable domain: DVKVTQSSRYLVKRTGEKVFLECVQDMDHENMFWYRQDPGLGLRLIYFSYDVKMKEKGDIPEGYSVSREKKERFSLILESASTNQTSMYLCASYGDRAPYEQYFGPGTRLTVT.

This sequence joins TRBV18 and TRBJ2-1; maybe TRBD2 (5 bases). The V gene's germline CDR1 is KGHSH and CDR2 LQKENI. This CDR3 is built from 15 residues. Trimming pared 0 bases from V and 2 bases from J, leaving 8 bases between. The CDR3 nucleotides read TGTGCCAGCTCACCACCGGAGGTAGCCTACAATGAGCAGTTCTTC. Amino acids: CASSPPEVAYNEQFF.

The V gene is TRBV5-1, the J gene TRBJ2-5; weak D call: TRBD2 (5 bases). V dropped 4 bases and J dropped 1 base, with 11 bases sitting between them. The CDR3 loop spans 14 amino acids. Germline CDR1 SGHRS, CDR2 YFSETQ. The CDR3 DNA sequence: TGCGCCAGCAGCCGAACTAGGAGCCAAGAGACCCAGTACTTC. Translation gives CASSRTRSQETQYF.